Following are 2 T cell receptor beta chains from one sample sequenced in a study of blood T cells in healthy people across ages. Primed by a sample-barcoded 5' primer and a J-beta primer mix, a second PCR proceeded for roughly 6 to 12 cycles. TCRdb ran MiXCR on the 5' RACE reads and lists one entry per CDR3 protein. The data show 900,000 to 950,000 distinct CDR3 sequences, with 25% to 30% seen just once and roughly 10% held by the top ten. The same sample was also studied in work on T cells of mothers and their children.

Sequences were obtained from blood. Every receptor here comes from a woman aged 40 to 49 in good health.

This clonotype was counted only a few times. J is TRBJ1-1 and V is TRBV12-3 or TRBV12-4; D gene unclear. CDR3 length equals 14 residues. Trimming removed 0 bases at V and 5 bases at J, with 10 bases between. The CDR3 reads CASSLAGPGTEAFF. DNA of the CDR3: TGTGCCAGCAGTTTAGCTGGGCCCGGGACTGAAGCTTTCTTT.

The CDR3 here is CASSVTTGAEAFF. CDR3 in DNA: TGTGCCAGCAGCGTAACTACAGGGGCTGAAGCTTTCTTT. The chain is built from TRBV9 and TRBJ1-1, with 7 bases identical to TRBD1. J lost 6 bases, V lost 1 base, and 3 bases had no gene match. Germline CDR1 is SGDLS and CDR2 is YYNGEE. The CDR3 covers 13 residues.